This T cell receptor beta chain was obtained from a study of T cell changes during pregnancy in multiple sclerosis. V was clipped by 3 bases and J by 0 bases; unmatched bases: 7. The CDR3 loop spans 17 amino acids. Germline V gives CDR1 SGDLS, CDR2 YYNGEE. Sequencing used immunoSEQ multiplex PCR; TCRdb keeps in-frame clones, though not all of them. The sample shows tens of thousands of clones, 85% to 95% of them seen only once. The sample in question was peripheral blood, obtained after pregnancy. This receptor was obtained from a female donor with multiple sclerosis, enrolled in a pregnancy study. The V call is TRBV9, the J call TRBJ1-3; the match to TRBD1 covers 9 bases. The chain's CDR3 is CASSDQGTGNSGNTIYF. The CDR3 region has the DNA TGTGCCAGCAGCGACCAAGGGACAGGGAACTCTGGAAACACCATATATTTT.